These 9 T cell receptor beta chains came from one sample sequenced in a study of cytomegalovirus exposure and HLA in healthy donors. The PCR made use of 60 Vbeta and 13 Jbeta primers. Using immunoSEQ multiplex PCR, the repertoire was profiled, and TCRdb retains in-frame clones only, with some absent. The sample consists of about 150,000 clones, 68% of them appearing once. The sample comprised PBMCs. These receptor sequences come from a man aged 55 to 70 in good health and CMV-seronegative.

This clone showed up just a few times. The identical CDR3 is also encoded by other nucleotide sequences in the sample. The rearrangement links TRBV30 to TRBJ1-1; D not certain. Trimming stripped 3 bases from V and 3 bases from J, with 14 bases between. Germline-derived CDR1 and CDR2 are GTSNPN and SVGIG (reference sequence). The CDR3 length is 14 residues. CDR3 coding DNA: TGTGCCTGGAGCCGAACGGGGTTTGACACTGAAGCTTTCTTT. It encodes CAWSRTGFDTEAFF.

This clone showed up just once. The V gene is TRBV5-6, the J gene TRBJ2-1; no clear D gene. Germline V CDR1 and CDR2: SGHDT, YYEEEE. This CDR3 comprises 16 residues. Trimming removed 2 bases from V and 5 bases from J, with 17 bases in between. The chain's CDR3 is CASSFGRLLTNNEQFF. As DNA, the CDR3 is TGTGCCAGCAGCTTTGGGCGCCTTCTGACAAACAATGAGCAGTTCTTC.

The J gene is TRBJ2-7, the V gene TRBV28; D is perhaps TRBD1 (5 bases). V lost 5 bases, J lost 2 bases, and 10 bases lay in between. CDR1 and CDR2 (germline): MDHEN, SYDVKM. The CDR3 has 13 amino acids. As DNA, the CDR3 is TGTGCCAGCAGTCCAGGGCGAGCCTACGAGCAGTACTTC. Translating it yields CASSPGRAYEQYF. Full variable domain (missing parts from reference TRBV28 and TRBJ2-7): DVKVTQSSRYLVKRTGEKVFLECVQDMDHENMFWYRQDPGLGLRLIYFSYDVKMKEKGDIPEGYSVSREKKERFSLILESASTNQTSMYLCASSPGRAYEQYFGPGTRLTVT.

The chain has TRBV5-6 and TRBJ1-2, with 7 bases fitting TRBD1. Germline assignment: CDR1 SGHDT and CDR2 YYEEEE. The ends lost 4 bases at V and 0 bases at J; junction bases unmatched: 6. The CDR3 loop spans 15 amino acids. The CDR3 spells CASSRTGTANYGYTF. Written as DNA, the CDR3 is TGTGCCAGCAGCCGGACAGGAACCGCTAACTATGGCTACACCTTC. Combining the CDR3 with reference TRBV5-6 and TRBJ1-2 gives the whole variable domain DAGVTQSPTHLIKTRGQQVTLRCSPKSGHDTVSWYQQALGQGPQFIFQYYEEEERQRGNFPDRFSGHQFPNYSSELNVNALLLGDSALYLCASSRTGTANYGYTFGSGTRLTVV.

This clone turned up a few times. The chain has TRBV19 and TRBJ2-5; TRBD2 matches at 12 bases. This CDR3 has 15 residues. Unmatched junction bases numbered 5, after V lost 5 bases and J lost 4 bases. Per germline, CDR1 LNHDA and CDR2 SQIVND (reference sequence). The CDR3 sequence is CASSQLAGGGETQYF. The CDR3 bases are TGTGCCAGTAGTCAACTAGCGGGAGGAGGAGAGACCCAGTACTTC.

The chain's CDR3 is CASTSGPPRGETQYF. CDR3 sequence (DNA): TGTGCCAGCACTTCGGGACCGCCGAGGGGGGAGACCCAGTACTTC. The chain couples TRBV6-1 to TRBJ2-5; TRBD1 might be the D (6 bases). Germline assignment: CDR1 MNHNS and CDR2 SASEGT. The CDR3 is 15 amino acids. V shed 7 bases and J shed 5 bases, with 20 bases lying between them.

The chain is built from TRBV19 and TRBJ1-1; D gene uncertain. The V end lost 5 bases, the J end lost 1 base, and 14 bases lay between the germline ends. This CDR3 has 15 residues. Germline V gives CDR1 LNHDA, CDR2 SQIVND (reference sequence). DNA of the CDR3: TGTGCCAGTAGTCCCAAGAAACAGACGAACACTGAAGCTTTCTTT. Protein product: CASSPKKQTNTEAFF.

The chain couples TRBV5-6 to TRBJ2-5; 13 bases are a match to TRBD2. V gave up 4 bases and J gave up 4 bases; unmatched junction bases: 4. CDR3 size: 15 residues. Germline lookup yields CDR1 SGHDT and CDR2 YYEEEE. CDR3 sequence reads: CASSIRLAGGETQYF. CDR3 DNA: TGTGCCAGCAGCATAAGACTAGCGGGAGGAGAGACCCAGTACTTC.

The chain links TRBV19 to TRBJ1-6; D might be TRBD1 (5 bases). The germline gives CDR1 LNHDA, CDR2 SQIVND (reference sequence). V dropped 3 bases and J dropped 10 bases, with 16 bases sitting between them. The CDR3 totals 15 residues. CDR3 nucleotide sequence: TGTGCCAGTAGTATGGATCTCGACAGAAGATCACCCCTCCACTTT. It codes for CASSMDLDRRSPLHF.